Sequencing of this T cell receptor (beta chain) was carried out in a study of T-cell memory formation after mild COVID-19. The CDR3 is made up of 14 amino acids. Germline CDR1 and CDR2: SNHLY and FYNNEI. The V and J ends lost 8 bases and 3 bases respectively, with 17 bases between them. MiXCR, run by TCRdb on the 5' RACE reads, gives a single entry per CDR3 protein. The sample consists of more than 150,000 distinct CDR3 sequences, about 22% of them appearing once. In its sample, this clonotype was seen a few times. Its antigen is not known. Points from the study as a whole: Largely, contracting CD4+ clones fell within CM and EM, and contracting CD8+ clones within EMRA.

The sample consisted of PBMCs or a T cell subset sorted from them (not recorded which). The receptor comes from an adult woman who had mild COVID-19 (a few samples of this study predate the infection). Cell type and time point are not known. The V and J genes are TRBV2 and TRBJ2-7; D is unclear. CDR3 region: CASGPAYHLYEQYF. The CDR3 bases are TGTGCCAGCGGCCCCGCGTATCACCTCTACGAGCAGTACTTC.